What follows describes a single T cell receptor (beta chain). Profiled with immunoSEQ multiplex PCR; TCRdb holds only in-frame clones, not every one. The sample yields over 100,000 clones, roughly 86% seen once. The data were obtained in a study of T cell responses to AZD1222 COVID-19 vaccine. The germline gives CDR1 LNHDA, CDR2 SQIVND (reference sequence). The length of the CDR3 is 18 residues. V was pared by 6 bases and J by 6 bases, with 27 bases between. The receptor's source is an adult in good health. The sequenced sample was peripheral blood, obtained on day 0 of MenACWY control vaccination. V and J are TRBV19 and TRBJ1-5; D not resolved. CDR3 bases: TGTGCCAGTAGCTCTCTTGAACTCACGAATCTCCTGACTCAGCCCCAGCATTTT. This encodes CASSSLELTNLLTQPQHF.